These 23 T cell receptor beta chains share one sample of origin, sequenced in a study of blood T cell repertoires in COVID-19. This table comes from immunoSEQ multiplex PCR, and its TCRdb copy is limited to in-frame clones, with some not included. Of roughly 200,000 clones in the sample, 80% to 90% were seen once. The sequenced sample consisted of peripheral blood. These receptors originate from a woman aged 80 or over with active or convalescent COVID-19.

V and J are TRBV27 and TRBJ1-3; 7 bases fit TRBD1. The ends lost 5 bases at V and 12 bases at J; junction bases unmatched: 13. The CDR3 spans 14 residues. Germline V CDR1 and CDR2: MNHEY, SMNVEV (reference sequence). CDR3 in DNA: TGTGCCAGCAGTACTCGGGACAGTCCAGATATCATATATTTT. Residues: CASSTRDSPDIIYF.

In its sample, this clone was seen a few times. The chain uses TRBV15 and TRBJ2-7; TRBD2 aligns across 9 bases. The CDR3 totals 16 residues. With V trimmed by 2 bases and J by 7 bases, 12 bases remained unmatched. The germline CDR1 and CDR2 sequences are LNHNV and YYDKDF (reference sequence). The CDR3 DNA reads TGTGCCACCAGCAGACCAGGCGGAGTAGCGGGGGTTGAGCAGTACTTC. Protein sequence: CATSRPGGVAGVEQYF.

This clone was found a few times. The V gene is TRBV4-1, the J gene TRBJ1-1, with no clear D. The CDR3 has 15 amino acids. Germline CDR1 MGHRA, CDR2 YSYEKL. V was clipped by 4 bases and J by 6 bases, with 18 bases between them. In DNA, the CDR3 is TGCGCCAGCAGCCGAGCCCCTGACCTGGGCCCTGAAGCTTTCTTT. Translated: CASSRAPDLGPEAFF.

The chain couples TRBV19 to TRBJ1-2; D might be TRBD1 (6 bases). The CDR3 extends over 14 amino acids. CDR1 is LNHDA and CDR2 is SQIVND in the germline V gene (reference sequence). V was clipped by 2 bases and J by 4 bases, with 11 bases between them. CDR3 protein: CASSIRTETYGYTF. The CDR3 DNA is TGTGCCAGTAGTATACGGACAGAGACCTATGGCTACACCTTC.

The genes are TRBV19 and TRBJ1-2, with D unresolved. CDR3 length: 13 amino acids. Trimming pared 5 bases from V and 8 bases from J, leaving 15 bases between. Per germline, CDR1 LNHDA and CDR2 SQIVND (reference sequence). Written as DNA, the CDR3 is TGTGCCAGTAGTTCCCGGACCACGGGGGGCTACACCTTC. It is translated as CASSSRTTGGYTF.

This clone was detected a few times. The chain has TRBV7-2 and TRBJ2-7; TRBD2 might be the D (6 bases). V was cut by 1 base and J by 0 bases, with 10 bases left in between. Germline-derived CDR1 and CDR2 are SGHTA and FQGNSA. The CDR3 is 15 residues long. In DNA, the CDR3 is TGTGCCAGCAGCTTAGTTTTCGGGAGCTCCTACGAGCAGTACTTC. Translation: CASSLVFGSSYEQYF. Full variable domain (missing parts from reference TRBV7-2 and TRBJ2-7): GAGVSQSPSNKVTEKGKDVELRCDPISGHTALYWYRQSLGQGLEFLIYFQGNSAPDKSGLPSDRFSAERTGGSVSTLTIQRTQQEDSAVYLCASSLVFGSSYEQYFGPGTRLTVT.

This chain uses TRBV5-1 with TRBJ2-2; perhaps TRBD1 as D (6 bases). Trimming removed 0 bases from V and 6 bases from J, with 15 bases in between. The CDR3 has 16 residues. From germline, CDR1 is SGHRS and CDR2 YFSETQ. CDR3 sequence: CASSLGLTGGSGELFF. As DNA, the CDR3 is TGCGCCAGCAGCTTGGGTTTGACAGGCGGGTCCGGGGAGCTGTTTTTT.

The chain couples TRBV7-3 to TRBJ2-7; 11 nucleotides line up with TRBD1. V shed 5 bases, J shed 8 bases, and the junction held 14 bases outside the gene matches. The CDR3 length is 16 residues. The germline gives CDR1 SGHTA, CDR2 FQGTGA. The CDR3: CASSPEPRDRGRKQYF. The CDR3 DNA reads as TGTGCCAGCAGCCCAGAGCCTAGGGACAGGGGGAGAAAGCAGTACTTC.

Here the CDR3 DNA reads TGTGCCAGCAGCTTGGAATTACGGACTGAAGCTTTCTTT. It translates to CASSLELRTEAFF. The chain joins TRBV5-5 to TRBJ1-1; D gene unclear. Germline V gene lookup returns CDR1 SGHKS and CDR2 YYEKEE (reference sequence). V was clipped by 0 bases and J by 5 bases, with 8 bases between them. This CDR3 region has 13 residues. The full variable domain, with the rest looked up from reference TRBV5-5 and TRBJ1-1, is DAGVTQSPTHLIKTRGQQVTLRCSPISGHKSVSWYQQVLGQGPQFIFQYYEKEERGRGNFPDRFSARQFPNYSSELNVNALLLGDSALYLCASSLELRTEAFFGQGTRLTVV.

The gene calls are TRBV14 and TRBJ1-1; TRBD1 matches 7 bases. With V trimmed by 2 bases and J by 0 bases, 9 bases remained unmatched. CDR1 is SGHDN and CDR2 is FVKESK in the germline V gene. The CDR3 is made up of 17 amino acids. The chain's CDR3 is CASSQWGTAALNTEAFF. The CDR3 DNA is TGTGCCAGCAGCCAATGGGGGACAGCGGCATTGAACACTGAAGCTTTCTTT.

J is TRBJ2-1 and V is TRBV11-3; 12 bases agree with TRBD2. This CDR3 comprises 17 residues. V gave up 1 base and J gave up 8 bases; unmatched junction bases: 9. Germline CDR1 SGHNT, CDR2 YENEEA. CDR3 region: CASSLGKLAGGVDEQFF. For the CDR3, the DNA is TGTGCCAGCAGCTTAGGCAAGCTAGCGGGAGGGGTCGATGAGCAGTTCTTC.

This clone was recorded only once. The chain links TRBV5-4 to TRBJ2-1; D may be TRBD1 (6 bases). V was clipped by 4 bases and J by 3 bases, with 17 bases between them. The CDR3 covers 16 residues. Per germline, CDR1 SGHNT and CDR2 YYREEE (reference sequence). For the CDR3, the DNA is TGTGCCAGCAGCCCGCCGTCTAGGACAGACTACAATGAGCAGTTCTTC. It codes for CASSPPSRTDYNEQFF.

This chain joins TRBV15 and TRBJ2-4, with D maybe TRBD2 (6 bases). Trimming left V 0 bases short and J 8 bases short, with 14 bases between. CDR3 length: 15 residues. The V gene's germline CDR1 is LNHNV and CDR2 YYDKDF (reference sequence). The CDR3 is CATSRDTSSGDIQYF. DNA for the CDR3: TGTGCCACCAGCAGAGATACTAGCTCGGGGGACATTCAGTACTTC.

The chain joins TRBV7-2 to TRBJ2-7; 13 nucleotides line up with TRBD2. Losses at the gene ends were 8 bases for V and 0 bases for J; bases not matched to a gene: 7. The CDR3 extends over 16 amino acids. From germline, CDR1 is SGHTA and CDR2 FQGNSA. Here the CDR3 DNA reads TGTGCCAGCTCTAGGACTAGCGGGGGAGACTCCTACGAGCAGTACTTC. Amino acids: CASSRTSGGDSYEQYF.

The chain has TRBV7-9 and TRBJ2-1; D is unresolved. The CDR3 has 12 residues. V lost 3 bases, J lost 13 bases, and 13 bases lay in between. The germline gives CDR1 SEHNR, CDR2 FQNEAQ (reference sequence). The CDR3 sequence is CASSFPGRFQFF. The CDR3 DNA sequence: TGTGCCAGCAGCTTCCCCGGTCGATTTCAGTTCTTC.

This rearrangement joins TRBV28 to TRBJ1-5, with D perhaps matching TRBD1 (5 bases). The V and J ends lost 2 bases and 11 bases respectively, with 19 bases between them. Germline assignment: CDR1 MDHEN and CDR2 SYDVKM. The length of the CDR3 is 15 residues. The CDR3 DNA reads as TGTGCCAGCAGTTTAGTGGGGCGAAAGGTCTCAGCCCAGCATTTT. Its translation is CASSLVGRKVSAQHF.

The chain combines TRBV5-4 with TRBJ2-7; tentative D call: TRBD2 (5 bases). V dropped 4 bases and J dropped 6 bases, with 14 bases sitting between them. The CDR3 runs 13 residues. Per germline, CDR1 SGHNT and CDR2 YYREEE (reference sequence). This CDR3 reads CASSQSPRAEQYF. The CDR3 nucleotides are TGTGCCAGCAGCCAGAGTCCGCGGGCCGAGCAGTACTTC. Looking up the rest from reference TRBV5-4 and TRBJ2-7 gives the full variable domain: ETGVTQSPTHLIKTRGQQVTLRCSSQSGHNTVSWYQQALGQGPQFIFQYYREEENGRGNFPPRFSGLQFPNYSSELNVNALELDDSALYLCASSQSPRAEQYFGPGTRLTVT.

The chain has TRBV2 and TRBJ2-5, with 8 bases matching TRBD2. CDR1 and CDR2 (germline): SNHLY, FYNNEI. Germline trimming cut 7 bases from V and 9 bases from J; bases unmatched to any gene: 13. This CDR3 contains 14 residues. The CDR3 reads CASNPGLAGDPQYF. CDR3 bases: TGTGCCAGCAACCCCGGACTAGCCGGAGATCCCCAGTACTTC.

This sequence joins TRBV3-1 (or the pseudogene TRBV3-2) and TRBJ2-1, with 7 positions matching TRBD1. Germline V gene sequence: CDR1 LGHDT, CDR2 YNNKEL (reference sequence). V shed 1 base, J shed 14 bases, and the junction held 5 bases outside the gene matches. This CDR3 comprises 12 residues. DNA for the CDR3: TGTGCCAGCAGCCAAGGGACCACAGGGGAGTTCTTC. Residues: CASSQGTTGEFF.

The chain uses TRBV15 and TRBJ1-5; a weak D match, TRBD1 (5 bases). There are 20 residues in the CDR3. V lost 0 bases to trimming and J lost 1 base, with 22 bases between them. Germline CDR1 LNHNV, CDR2 YYDKDF (reference sequence). In nucleotides, the CDR3 is TGTGCCACCAGCAGAGATGTGCAGGGTAACTATTTTTTCAGCAATCAGCCCCAGCATTTT. Protein product: CATSRDVQGNYFFSNQPQHF.

This clone was found once. The chain recombines TRBV7-2 with TRBJ2-1; D may be TRBD2 (6 bases). The CDR3 is 14 residues long. The V end lost 5 bases, the J end lost 0 bases, and 8 bases lay between the germline ends. CDR1 SGHTA and CDR2 FQGNSA come from the germline V gene. CDR3 coding DNA: TGTGCCAGCAGCCTGGACTACTCCTACAATGAGCAGTTCTTC. Translated: CASSLDYSYNEQFF. Looking up the rest from reference TRBV7-2 and TRBJ2-1 gives the full variable domain: GAGVSQSPSNKVTEKGKDVELRCDPISGHTALYWYRQSLGQGLEFLIYFQGNSAPDKSGLPSDRFSAERTGGSVSTLTIQRTQQEDSAVYLCASSLDYSYNEQFFGPGTRLTVL.

This clone was recorded a few times. The V and J genes are TRBV3-1 (or the pseudogene TRBV3-2) and TRBJ1-5, with D maybe TRBD1 (5 bases). The germline V and J ends were trimmed by 5 bases and 6 bases, with 17 bases remaining between them. Germline CDR1 LGHDT, CDR2 YNNKEL (reference sequence). This CDR3 contains 15 residues. The DNA for the CDR3 is TGTGCCAGCAGCTTCGGGGACTCTAAGACTCAGCCCCAGCATTTT. It codes for CASSFGDSKTQPQHF.

The CDR3 region is CASSRGTGLDNQPQHF. As DNA, the CDR3 is TGTGCCAGCAGCCGCGGGACAGGCCTAGACAATCAGCCCCAGCATTTT. V is TRBV7-9 and J is TRBJ1-5; 8 bases fit TRBD1. CDR1 is SEHNR and CDR2 is FQNEAQ in the germline V gene (reference sequence). J was trimmed by 3 bases and V by 5 bases; bases with no gene match: 9. This CDR3 is 16 amino acids long.